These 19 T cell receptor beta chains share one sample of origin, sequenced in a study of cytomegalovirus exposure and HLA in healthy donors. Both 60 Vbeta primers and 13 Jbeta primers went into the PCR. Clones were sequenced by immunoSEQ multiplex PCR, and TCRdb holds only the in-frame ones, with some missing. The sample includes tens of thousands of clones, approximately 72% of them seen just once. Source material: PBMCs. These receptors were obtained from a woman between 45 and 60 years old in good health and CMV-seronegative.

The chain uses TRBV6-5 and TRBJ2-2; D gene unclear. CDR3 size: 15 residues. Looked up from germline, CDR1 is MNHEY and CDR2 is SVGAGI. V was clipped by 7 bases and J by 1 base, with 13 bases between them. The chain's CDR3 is CASTHRYQNTGELFF. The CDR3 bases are TGTGCCAGCACCCACAGATACCAGAACACCGGGGAGCTGTTTTTT.

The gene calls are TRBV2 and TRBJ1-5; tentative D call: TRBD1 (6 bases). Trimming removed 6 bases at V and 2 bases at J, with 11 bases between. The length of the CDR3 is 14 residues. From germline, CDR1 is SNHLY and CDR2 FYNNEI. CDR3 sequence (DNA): TGTGCCAGCAGCCCACAGGGTGGCAATCAGCCCCAGCATTTT. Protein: CASSPQGGNQPQHF.

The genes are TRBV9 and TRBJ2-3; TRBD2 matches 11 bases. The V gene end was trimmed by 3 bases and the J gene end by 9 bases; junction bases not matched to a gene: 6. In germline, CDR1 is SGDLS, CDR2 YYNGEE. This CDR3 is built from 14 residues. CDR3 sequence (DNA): TGTGCCAGCAGCGATAGCGGGAGGGCCTGGACGCAGTATTTT. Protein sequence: CASSDSGRAWTQYF.

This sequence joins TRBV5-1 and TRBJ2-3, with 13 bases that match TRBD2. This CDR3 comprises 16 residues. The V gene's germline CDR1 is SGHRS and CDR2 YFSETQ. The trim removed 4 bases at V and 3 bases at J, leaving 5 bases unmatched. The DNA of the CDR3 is TGCGCCAGCAGCACGGGACTAGCGGGAATGACAGATACGCAGTATTTT. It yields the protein CASSTGLAGMTDTQYF.

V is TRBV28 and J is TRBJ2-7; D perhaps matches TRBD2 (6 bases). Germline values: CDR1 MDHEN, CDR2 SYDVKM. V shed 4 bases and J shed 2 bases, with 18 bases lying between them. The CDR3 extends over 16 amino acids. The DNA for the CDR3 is TGTGCCAGCAGTTCCTCCATGGGACGGACTACCTACGAGCAGTACTTC. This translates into CASSSSMGRTTYEQYF.

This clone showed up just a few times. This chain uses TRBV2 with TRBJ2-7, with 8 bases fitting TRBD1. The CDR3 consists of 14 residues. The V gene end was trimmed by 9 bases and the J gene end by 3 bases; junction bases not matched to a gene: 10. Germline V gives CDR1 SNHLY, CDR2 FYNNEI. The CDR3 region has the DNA TGTGCCAGTAGCGTCGGGACAGGAATCTACGAGCAGTACTTC. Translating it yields CASSVGTGIYEQYF.

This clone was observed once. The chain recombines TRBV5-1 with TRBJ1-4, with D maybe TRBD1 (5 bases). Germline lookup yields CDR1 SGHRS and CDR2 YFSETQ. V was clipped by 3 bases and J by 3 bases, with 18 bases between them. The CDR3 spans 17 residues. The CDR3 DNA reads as TGCGCCAGCAGCTATAGGGGCCTAAGAACAGCTAATGAAAAACTGTTTTTT. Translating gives CASSYRGLRTANEKLFF.

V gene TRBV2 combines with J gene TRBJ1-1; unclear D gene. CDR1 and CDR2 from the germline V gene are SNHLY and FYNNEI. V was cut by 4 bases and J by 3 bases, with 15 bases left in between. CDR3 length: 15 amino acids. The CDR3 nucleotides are TGTGCCAGCAGTGCCTACAGCTCGGGGTACACTGAAGCTTTCTTT. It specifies CASSAYSSGYTEAFF.

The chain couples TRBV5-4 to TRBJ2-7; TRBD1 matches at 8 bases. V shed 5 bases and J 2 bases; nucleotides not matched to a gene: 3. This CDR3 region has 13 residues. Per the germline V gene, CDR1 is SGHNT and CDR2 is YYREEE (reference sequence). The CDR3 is CASRLDRAYEQYF. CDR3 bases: TGTGCCAGCAGACTGGACAGGGCCTACGAGCAGTACTTC.

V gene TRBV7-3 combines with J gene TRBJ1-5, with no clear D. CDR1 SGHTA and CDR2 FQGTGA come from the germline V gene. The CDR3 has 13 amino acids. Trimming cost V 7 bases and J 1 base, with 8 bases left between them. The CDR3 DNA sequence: TGTGCCAGCACTGCGACAAGCAATCAGCCCCAGCATTTT. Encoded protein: CASTATSNQPQHF.

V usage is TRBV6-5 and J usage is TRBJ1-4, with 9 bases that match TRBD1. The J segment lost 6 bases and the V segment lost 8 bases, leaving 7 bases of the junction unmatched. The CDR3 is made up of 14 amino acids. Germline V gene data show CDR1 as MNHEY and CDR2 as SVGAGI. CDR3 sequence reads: CASGTGTGYEKLFF. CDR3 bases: TGTGCCAGCGGAACCGGGACAGGGTATGAAAAACTGTTTTTT.

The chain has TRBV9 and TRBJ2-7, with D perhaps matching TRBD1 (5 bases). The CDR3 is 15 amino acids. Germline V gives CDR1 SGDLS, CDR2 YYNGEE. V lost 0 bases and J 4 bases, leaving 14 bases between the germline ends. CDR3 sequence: CASSVEAGWSYEQYF. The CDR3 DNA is TGTGCCAGCAGCGTAGAGGCAGGGTGGTCTTACGAGCAGTACTTC.

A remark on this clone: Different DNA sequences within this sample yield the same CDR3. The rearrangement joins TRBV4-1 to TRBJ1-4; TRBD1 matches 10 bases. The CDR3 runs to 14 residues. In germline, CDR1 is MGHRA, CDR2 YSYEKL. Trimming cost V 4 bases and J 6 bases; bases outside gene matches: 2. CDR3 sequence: CASSLGTGDEKLFF. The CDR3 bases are TGCGCCAGCAGCCTCGGGACAGGGGATGAAAAACTGTTTTTT.

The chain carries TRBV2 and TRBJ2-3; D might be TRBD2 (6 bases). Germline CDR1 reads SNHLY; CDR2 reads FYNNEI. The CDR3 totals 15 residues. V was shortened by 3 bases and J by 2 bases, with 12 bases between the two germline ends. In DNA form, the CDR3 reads TGTGCCAGCAGTGATATGTGGGGGGACACAGATACGCAGTATTTT. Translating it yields CASSDMWGDTDTQYF.

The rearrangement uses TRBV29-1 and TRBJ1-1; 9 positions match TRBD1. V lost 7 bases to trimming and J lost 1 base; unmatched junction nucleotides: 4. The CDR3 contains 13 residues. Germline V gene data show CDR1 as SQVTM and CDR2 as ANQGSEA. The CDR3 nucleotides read TGCAGCGGGGAACAGGGGGCGAACACTGAAGCTTTCTTT. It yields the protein CSGEQGANTEAFF. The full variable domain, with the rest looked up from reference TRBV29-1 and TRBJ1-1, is SAVISQKPSRDICQRGTSLTIQCQVDSQVTMMFWYRQQPGQSLTLIATANQGSEATYESGFVIDKFPISRPNLTFSTLTVSNMSPEDSSIYLCSGEQGANTEAFFGQGTRLTVV.

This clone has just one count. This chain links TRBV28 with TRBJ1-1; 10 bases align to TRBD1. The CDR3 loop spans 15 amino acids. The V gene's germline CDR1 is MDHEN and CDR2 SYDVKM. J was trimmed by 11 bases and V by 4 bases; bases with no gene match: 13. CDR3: CASSSADWTGGKAFF. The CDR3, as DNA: TGTGCCAGCAGTTCAGCAGATTGGACAGGGGGGAAGGCTTTCTTT.

The CDR3 DNA reads TGCGCCAGCAGCTCAAGACTAGCGGGAGTAATTGAGCAGTTCTTC. Amino acid sequence: CASSSRLAGVIEQFF. J is TRBJ2-1 and V is TRBV5-1; 12 bases fit TRBD2. Germline CDR1 and CDR2: SGHRS and YFSETQ. V lost 3 bases to trimming and J lost 9 bases; unmatched junction nucleotides: 7. This CDR3 spans 15 amino acids.

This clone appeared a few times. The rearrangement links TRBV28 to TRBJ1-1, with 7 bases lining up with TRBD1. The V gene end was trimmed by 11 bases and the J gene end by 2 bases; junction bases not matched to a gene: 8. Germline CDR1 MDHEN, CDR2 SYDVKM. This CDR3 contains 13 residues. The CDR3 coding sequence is TGTGCCGGGACCGGGACAGCTAACACTGAAGCTTTCTTT. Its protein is CAGTGTANTEAFF.

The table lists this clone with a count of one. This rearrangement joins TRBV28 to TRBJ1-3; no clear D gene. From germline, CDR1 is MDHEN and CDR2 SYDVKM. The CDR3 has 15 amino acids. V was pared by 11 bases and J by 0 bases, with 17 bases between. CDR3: CASTAGFFSGNTIYF. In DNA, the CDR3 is TGTGCCTCCACCGCCGGTTTCTTCTCTGGAAACACCATATATTTT.